The T cell receptor beta chain described here comes from a study of blood T cell repertoires in COVID-19. For the study at large: Sites in the United States, Italy and Spain provided acute and convalescent COVID-19 samples. From T cells, B-cell-depleted T cells, or PBMCs came the material, which was cDNA or gDNA.

CDR3 length: 15 residues. CDR1 is LGHNT, CDR2 FRNRAP, per germline. The germline V and J ends were trimmed by 2 bases and 3 bases, with 14 bases remaining between them. Source study methods: Reference gene primers were amplified, and this amplification served to estimate nucleated cell counts. Clones were read by immunoSEQ multiplex PCR, and TCRdb kept only the in-frame ones, dropping some. That table supplies the V and J calls and clone size; D and trimming were determined from the DNA. In the table there are a few hundred thousand clones, around 90% of which are singletons. The TCR was taken from a woman between 40 and 50 years old who had recovered from COVID-19. The chain links TRBV12-5 to TRBJ2-7; no clear D. Material: peripheral blood. CDR3: CASGLSSKSNYEQYF. The CDR3 nucleotides read TGTGCTAGTGGTTTGTCAAGCAAATCCAACTACGAGCAGTACTTC.